Listed below are T cell receptor beta chains from one sample, sequenced in a study of cytotoxic CD8 clonotypes in ibrutinib-treated CLL. The assay was immunoSEQ multiplex PCR, and TCRdb's table has in-frame clones only and misses some. Among 100,000 to 150,000 clones, approximately 83% were seen once, and the ten largest hold about 1.9%. This material consisted of PBMCs, taken after 24 months of ibrutinib treatment. These receptors were obtained from a human donor with chronic lymphocytic leukemia. Each CDR3 is given with its conserved first and last residue. D genes are given only for firm matches. Not every row has a clone size; where given, it reads once, few, many or a size class.

>TRBJ1-2|-|TRBV25-1|few
CASSVLGTDYGYTF
TGTGCCAGCAGTGTCTTAGGGACGGACTATGGCTACACCTTC
>TRBJ1-2|-|TRBV19|-
CASSAPRADYGYTF
TGTGCCAGTAGTGCCCCCCGGGCAGACTATGGCTACACCTTC
>TRBJ2-3|TRBD2|TRBV5-1|-
CASILLAGSTDTQYF
TGCGCCAGTATTTTACTAGCGGGAAGTACAGATACGCAGTATTTT
>TRBJ2-2|-|TRBV9|-
CASSRDLNTGELFF
TGTGCCAGCAGCCGGGACCTGAACACCGGGGAGCTGTTTTTT
>TRBJ2-1|TRBD2|TRBV7-8|-
CASRRSGTSSYNEQFF
TGTGCCAGCAGACGTTCCGGGACTAGCTCTTACAATGAGCAGTTCTTC
>TRBJ1-1|TRBD1|TRBV28|-
CASRTGTGLTEAFF
TGTGCCAGCAGGACCGGGACAGGGTTGACTGAAGCTTTCTTT
>TRBJ1-1|TRBD1|TRBV23-1|-
CASKPQGTNTEAFF
TGCGCCAGCAAACCACAGGGGACGAACACTGAAGCTTTCTTT
>TRBJ2-5|TRBD1|TRBV29-1|few
CSVEVAGQGTQYF
TGCAGCGTTGAAGTCGCGGGACAGGGAACCCAGTACTTC
>TRBJ2-3|TRBD2|TRBV28|once
CASRGTSGGKDTQYF
TGTGCCAGCAGGGGGACTAGCGGGGGCAAAGATACGCAGTATTTT
>TRBJ1-5|TRBD1|TRBV30|-
CAWRARGRTGKGMWDNQPQHF
TGTGCCTGGAGGGCGAGAGGGAGGACAGGGAAAGGCATGTGGGACAATCAGCCCCAGCATTTT
>TRBJ2-7|-|TRBV5-1|-
CASTPETGNRASYEQYF
TGCGCCAGCACCCCCGAAACGGGTAACAGGGCCTCCTACGAGCAGTACTTC
>TRBJ1-2|-|TRBV6-1|-
CASSEMATGYYGYTF
TGTGCCAGCAGTGAAATGGCGACGGGGTACTATGGCTACACCTTC
>TRBJ2-3|-|TRBV28|-
CASSSTDTQYF
TGTGCCAGCTCGAGCACAGATACGCAGTATTTT
>TRBJ1-1|TRBD1|TRBV10-3|-
CASQRQGNTEAFF
TGTGCCAGCCAGCGACAGGGTAACACTGAAGCTTTCTTT
>TRBJ1-5|-|TRBV5-6|-
CASSLGTVNQPQHF
TGTGCCAGCAGCTTGGGGACAGTCAATCAGCCCCAGCATTTT
>TRBJ1-5|-|TRBV7-2|-
CASSLVGLQPQHF
TGTGCCAGCAGCTTAGTGGGTCTTCAGCCCCAGCATTTT
>TRBJ1-1|-|TRBV6-6|-
CASSLIGQEAFF
TGTGCCAGCAGTTTGATAGGGCAGGAAGCTTTCTTT
>TRBJ1-6|-|TRBV19|-
CASSITPDQRNSPLHF
TGTGCCAGTAGTATAACACCCGATCAAAGAAATTCACCCCTCCACTTT
>TRBJ2-1|-|TRBV19|-
CASSIIGYYNEQFF
TGTGCCAGTAGTATTATAGGATACTACAATGAGCAGTTCTTC
>TRBJ2-7|TRBD2|TRBV4-2|-
CASSGTSSGAYEQYF
TGTGCCAGCAGTGGAACGTCTAGCGGGGCCTACGAGCAGTACTTC
>TRBJ2-5|TRBD1|TRBV5-4|-
CASSFSGTGETQYF
TGTGCCAGCAGCTTCTCCGGGACAGGAGAGACCCAGTACTTC
>TRBJ1-1|TRBD1|TRBV15|-
CATSRVRQGWRTEAFF
TGTGCCACCAGCAGAGTGCGACAGGGTTGGAGAACTGAAGCTTTCTTT
>TRBJ1-2|TRBD1|TRBV28|-
CASSPRQGGAGYTF
TGTGCCAGCAGCCCCCGACAGGGGGGCGCAGGCTACACCTTC
>TRBJ2-5|-|TRBV18|-
CASSQGRQVETQYF
TGTGCCAGCTCACAGGGGAGACAGGTGGAGACCCAGTACTTC
>TRBJ1-3|TRBD1|TRBV6-6|-
CASSTTGGDGNTIYF
TGTGCCAGCAGCACTACAGGGGGCGACGGAAACACCATATATTTT
>TRBJ1-3|TRBD1|TRBV6-5|once
CASIRGPTGNTIYF
TGTGCCAGCATAAGGGGGCCCACTGGAAACACCATATATTTT
>TRBJ1-3|-|TRBV28|-
CASSPGTTIYF
TGTGCCAGCAGCCCCGGGACAACCATATATTTT
>TRBJ2-1|-|TRBV6-4|-
CASSDSPSRGNEQFF
TGTGCCAGCAGTGACTCGCCCTCGAGGGGGAATGAGCAGTTCTTC
>TRBJ1-1|-|TRBV11-1|-
CASSLGGGPEGAFF
TGTGCCAGCAGCTTAGGGGGCGGACCAGAGGGAGCTTTCTTT